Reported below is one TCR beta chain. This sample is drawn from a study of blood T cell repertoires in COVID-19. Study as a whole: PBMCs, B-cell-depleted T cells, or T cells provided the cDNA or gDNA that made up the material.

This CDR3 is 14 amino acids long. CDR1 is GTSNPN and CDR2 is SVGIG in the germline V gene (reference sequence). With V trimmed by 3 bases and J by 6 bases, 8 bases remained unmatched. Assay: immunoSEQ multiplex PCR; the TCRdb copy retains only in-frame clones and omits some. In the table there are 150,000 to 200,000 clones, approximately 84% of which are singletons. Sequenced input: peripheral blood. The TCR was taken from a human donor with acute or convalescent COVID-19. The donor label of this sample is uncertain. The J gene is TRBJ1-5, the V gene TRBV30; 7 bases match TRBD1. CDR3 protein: CAWSLTQGTQPQHF. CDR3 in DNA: TGTGCCTGGAGCCTAACACAGGGGACTCAGCCCCAGCATTTT.